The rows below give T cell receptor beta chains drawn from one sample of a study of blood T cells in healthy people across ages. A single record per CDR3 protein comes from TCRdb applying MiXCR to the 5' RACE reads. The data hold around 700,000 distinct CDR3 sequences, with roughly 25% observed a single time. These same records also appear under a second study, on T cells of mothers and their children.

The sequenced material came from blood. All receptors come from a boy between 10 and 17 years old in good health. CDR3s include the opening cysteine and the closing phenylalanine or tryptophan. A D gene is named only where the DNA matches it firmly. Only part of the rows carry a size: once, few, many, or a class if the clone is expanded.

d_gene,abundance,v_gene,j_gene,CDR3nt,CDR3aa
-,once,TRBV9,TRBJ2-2,TGTGCCAGCAGCGCGCTAACCGGGGTAAACACCGGGGAGCTGTTTTTT,CASSALTGVNTGELFF
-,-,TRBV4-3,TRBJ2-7,TGCGCCAGCAGCCAAGATTGGGGGAACAGGGCCGGCGAGCAGTACTTC,CASSQDWGNRAGEQYF
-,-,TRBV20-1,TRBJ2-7,TGCAGTGCTAGAGGTTCCGCGACCGGATCGGGGGAGCAGTACTTC,CSARGSATGSGEQYF
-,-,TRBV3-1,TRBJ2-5,TGTGCCAGCAGCCCTAGACCGACAGCTCAAGAGACCCAGTACTTC,CASSPRPTAQETQYF
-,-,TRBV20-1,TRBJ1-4,TGCAGTGCCTACCAACCCGAAAAACTGTTTTTT,CSAYQPEKLFF
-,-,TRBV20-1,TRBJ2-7,TGCAGTGCTAGTGTGTCCTCCACCGAGCAGTACTTC,CSASVSSTEQYF
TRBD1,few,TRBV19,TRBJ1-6,TGTGCCAGTAGTATAGATCACCTAGACAGGGGAGTCCATTCACCCCTCCACTTT,CASSIDHLDRGVHSPLHF
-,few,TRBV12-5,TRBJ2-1,TGTGCTAGTGGCCTGCTTGGGCCTGAGCAGTTCTTC,CASGLLGPEQFF
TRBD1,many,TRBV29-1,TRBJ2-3,TGCAGCGTTAACCCGGGACAGGAGACAGATACGCAGTATTTT,CSVNPGQETDTQYF
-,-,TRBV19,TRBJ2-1,TGTGCCAGTAGTATATTAGCGGCAGTCAATGAGCAGTTCTTC,CASSILAAVNEQFF
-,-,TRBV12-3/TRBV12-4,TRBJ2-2,TGTGCCAGCAGTTTTCAGTCCCTCACCGGGGAGCTGTTTTTT,CASSFQSLTGELFF
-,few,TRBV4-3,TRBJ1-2,TGCGCCAGCAGCCAAACCCCCTTGACCGCTAACTATGGCTACACCTTC,CASSQTPLTANYGYTF
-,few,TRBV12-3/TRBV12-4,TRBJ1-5,TGTGCCAGCAGCCCCGGAGGTGGTCCTCAGCCCCAGCATTTT,CASSPGGGPQPQHF
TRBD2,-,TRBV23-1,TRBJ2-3,TGCGCCAGCAGTCAATTGGTGGCTAGCGGTCGAGATACGCAGTATTTT,CASSQLVASGRDTQYF
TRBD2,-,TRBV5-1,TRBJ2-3,TGCGCCAGCAGCTCTATCGGACTAGCGGGAGCAGATACGCAGTATTTT,CASSSIGLAGADTQYF
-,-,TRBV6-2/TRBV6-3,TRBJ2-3,TGTGCCAGCAGCGGAAGCGGAGGGGGCTCAGATACGCAGTATTTT,CASSGSGGGSDTQYF
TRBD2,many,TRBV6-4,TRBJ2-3,TGTGCCAGCAGTGACGGACTAGCGGGCACAGATACGCAGTATTTT,CASSDGLAGTDTQYF
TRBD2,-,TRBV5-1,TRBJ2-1,TGCGCCAGCAGCCCCCTTAGCGGGAGGGGCCATGAGCAGTTCTTC,CASSPLSGRGHEQFF
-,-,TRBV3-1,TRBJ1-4,TGTGCCAGCAGTAACAGGGTTGGCGAAAAACTGTTTTTT,CASSNRVGEKLFF
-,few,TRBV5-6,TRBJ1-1,TGTGCCAGCAGGGTGCAGGGATCGAACACTGAAGCTTTCTTT,CASRVQGSNTEAFF
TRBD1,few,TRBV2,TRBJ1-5,TGTGCCAGCAGCCAAGACAGGGGATATAGCAATCAGCCCCAGCATTTT,CASSQDRGYSNQPQHF
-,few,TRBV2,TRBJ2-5,TGTGCCAGCAGTGAGGTGCCCCAAGAGACCCAGTACTTC,CASSEVPQETQYF
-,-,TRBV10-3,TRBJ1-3,TGTGCCATCAGCCTGGGGGGGCTCTCTGGAAACACCATATATTTT,CAISLGGLSGNTIYF
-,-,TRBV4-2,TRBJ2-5,TGTGCCAGCAGCCAAGAAGCCAGCTCTTGGGAGACCCAGTACTTC,CASSQEASSWETQYF
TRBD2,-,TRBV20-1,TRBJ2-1,TGCAGTGCTCCCGCGGGAGGGCGAAACAATGAGCAGTTCTTC,CSAPAGGRNNEQFF
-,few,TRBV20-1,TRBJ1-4,TGCAGTGCAACGAAGGGGGTTAGTGAAAAACTGTTTTTT,CSATKGVSEKLFF
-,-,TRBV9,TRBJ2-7,TGTGCCAGCAGCGTAGGGAGCATAGGCTGCGAGCAGTACTTC,CASSVGSIGCEQYF
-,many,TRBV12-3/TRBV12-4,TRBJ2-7,TGTGCCAGCAGTCCTCCTCTGGGCGAGCAGTACTTC,CASSPPLGEQYF
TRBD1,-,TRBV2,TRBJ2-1,TGTGCCAGCAGCGGGGACAGGGCATCTGAGCAGTTCTTC,CASSGDRASEQFF
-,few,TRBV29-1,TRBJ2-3,TGCAGCGTTGATAACGGATTTAGCACAGATACGCAGTATTTT,CSVDNGFSTDTQYF
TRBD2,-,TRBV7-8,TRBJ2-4,TGTGCCAGCAGCCCCTCTGCGGGAGTATCCAAAAACATTCAGTACTTC,CASSPSAGVSKNIQYF
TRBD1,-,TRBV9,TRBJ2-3,TGTGCCAGCAGCCCCCAGGGGGCTCGCACAGATACGCAGTATTTT,CASSPQGARTDTQYF
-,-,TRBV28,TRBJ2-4,TGTGCCAGCAGTTGGGGCAGAGGGAGTCAGTACTTC,CASSWGRGSQYF
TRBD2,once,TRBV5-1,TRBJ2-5,TGCGCCAGCAGCGCGCGACCGGGACTAGCGGGAGGGCCGGAGACCCAGTACTTC,CASSARPGLAGGPETQYF
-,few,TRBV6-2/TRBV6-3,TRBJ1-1,TGTGCCAGCAGTTACGGGGCATTTAGCACCGAAGCTTTCTTT,CASSYGAFSTEAFF
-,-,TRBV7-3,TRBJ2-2,TGTGCCAGCAGCTTAACAGGGTCGACGAACACCGGGGAGCTGTTTTTT,CASSLTGSTNTGELFF
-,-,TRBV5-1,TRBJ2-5,TGCGCCAGCAGCAACTACCAAACGGGAGAGCAGTACTTC,CASSNYQTGEQYF
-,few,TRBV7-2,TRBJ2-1,TGTGCCAGCAGCTTAGTCAGGCAGGGACTCAATGAGCAGTTCTTC,CASSLVRQGLNEQFF
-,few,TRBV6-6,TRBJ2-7,TGTGCCAGCAGTTACGGGGGCTACTACGAGCAGTACTTC,CASSYGGYYEQYF
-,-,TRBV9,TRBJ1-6,TGTGCCAGCAGCGTAATTGGGGGATTTGATTCACCCCTCCACTTT,CASSVIGGFDSPLHF
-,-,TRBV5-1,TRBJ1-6,TGCGCCAGCAGCTTAGACATCGTCATTTCACCCCTCCACTTT,CASSLDIVISPLHF
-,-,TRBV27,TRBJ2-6,TGTGCCAGCAGTTTGACAGAACCCGGGGCCAACGTCCTGACTTTC,CASSLTEPGANVLTF
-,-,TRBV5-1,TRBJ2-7,TGCGCCAGCAAAACGGAAAACTCCTACGAGCAGTACTTC,CASKTENSYEQYF
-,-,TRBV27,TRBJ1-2,TGTGCCAGCAGAATGGACTTGTCGCCCTATGGCTACACCTTC,CASRMDLSPYGYTF
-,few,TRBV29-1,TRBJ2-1,TGCAGCGTTACGGACGGGTACAATGAGCAGTTCTTC,CSVTDGYNEQFF
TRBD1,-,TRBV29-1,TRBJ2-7,TGCAGCGTCGCGGACAGGGCCTACGAGCAGTACTTC,CSVADRAYEQYF
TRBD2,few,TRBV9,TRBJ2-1,TGTGCCAGCAGCCTAGACCTAGCGGGGGTTGAGCAGTTCTTC,CASSLDLAGVEQFF
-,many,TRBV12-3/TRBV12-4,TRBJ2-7,TGTGCCAGCAGTTTGGGTGGGACCTACGAGCAGTACTTC,CASSLGGTYEQYF
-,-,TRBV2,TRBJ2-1,TGTGCCAGCAGCACCACGGACGGGAACAATGAGCAGTTCTTC,CASSTTDGNNEQFF
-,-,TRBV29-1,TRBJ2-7,TGCAGCGTTGAAGAAATGGATTCCTACGAGCAGTACTTC,CSVEEMDSYEQYF
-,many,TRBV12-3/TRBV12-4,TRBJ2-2,TGTGCCAGCAGTTTGAGTTTGGCCGACGGGGAGCTGTTTTTT,CASSLSLADGELFF
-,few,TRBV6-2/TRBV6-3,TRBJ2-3,TGTGCCAGCCGGGACGTTGAGGATACGCAGTATTTT,CASRDVEDTQYF
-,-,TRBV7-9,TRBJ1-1,TGTGCCAGCAGCGGCACCAGGGCAACGAACACTGAAGCTTTCTTT,CASSGTRATNTEAFF
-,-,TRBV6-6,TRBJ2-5,TGTGCCAGCAGTTACGGAAGTGCTGAGACCCAGTACTTC,CASSYGSAETQYF
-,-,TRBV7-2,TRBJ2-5,TGTGCCAGCAGCTCAGGACTGCTCGGGGCCCAGTACTTC,CASSSGLLGAQYF
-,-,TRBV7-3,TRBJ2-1,TGTGCCAGCAGCATAACAGGGGAGGCCTACAATGAGCAGTTCTTC,CASSITGEAYNEQFF
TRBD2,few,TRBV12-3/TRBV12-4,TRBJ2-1,TGTGCCAGCACTACAACCGGGACTAGCGGGAGCGATGAGCAGTTCTTC,CASTTTGTSGSDEQFF
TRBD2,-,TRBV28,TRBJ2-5,TGTGCCAGCAACTTCGGGACTAACCAAGAGACCCAGTACTTC,CASNFGTNQETQYF
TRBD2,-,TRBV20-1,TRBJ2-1,TGCAGTGCTAAGCGGGAGGGTTGGGGCTCCTACAATGAGCAGTTCTTC,CSAKREGWGSYNEQFF
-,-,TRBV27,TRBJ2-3,TGTGCCAGCAGTTTGGGATCCGGCACAGATACGCAGTATTTT,CASSLGSGTDTQYF